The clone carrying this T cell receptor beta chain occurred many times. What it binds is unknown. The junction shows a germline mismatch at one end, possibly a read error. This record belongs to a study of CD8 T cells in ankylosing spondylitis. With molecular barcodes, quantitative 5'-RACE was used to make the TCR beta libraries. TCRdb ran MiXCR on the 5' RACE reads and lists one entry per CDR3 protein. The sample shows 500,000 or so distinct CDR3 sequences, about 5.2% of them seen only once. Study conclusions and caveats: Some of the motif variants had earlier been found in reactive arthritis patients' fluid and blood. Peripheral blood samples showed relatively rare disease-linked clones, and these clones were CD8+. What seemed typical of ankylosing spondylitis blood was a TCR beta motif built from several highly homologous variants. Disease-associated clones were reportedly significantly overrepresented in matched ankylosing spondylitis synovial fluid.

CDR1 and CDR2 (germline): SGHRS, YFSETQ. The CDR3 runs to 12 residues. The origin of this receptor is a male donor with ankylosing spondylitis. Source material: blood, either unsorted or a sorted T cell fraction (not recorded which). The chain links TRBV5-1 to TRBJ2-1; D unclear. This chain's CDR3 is CASSFSYNEQFF. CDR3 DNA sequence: TGTGCCAGCAGCTTCTCCTACAATGAGCAGTTCTTC.